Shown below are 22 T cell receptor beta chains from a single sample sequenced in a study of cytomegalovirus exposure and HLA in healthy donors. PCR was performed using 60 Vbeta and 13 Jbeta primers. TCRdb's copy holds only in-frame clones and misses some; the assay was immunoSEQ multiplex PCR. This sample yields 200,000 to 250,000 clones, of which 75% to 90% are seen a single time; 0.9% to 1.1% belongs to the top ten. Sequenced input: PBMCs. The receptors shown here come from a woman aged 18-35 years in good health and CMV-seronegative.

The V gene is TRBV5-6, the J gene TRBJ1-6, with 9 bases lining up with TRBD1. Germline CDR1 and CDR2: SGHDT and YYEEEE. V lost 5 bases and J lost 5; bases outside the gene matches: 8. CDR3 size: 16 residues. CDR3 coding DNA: TGTGCCAGCAGAGCGGACAGGGGTAAACATAATTCACCCCTCCACTTT. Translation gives CASRADRGKHNSPLHF.

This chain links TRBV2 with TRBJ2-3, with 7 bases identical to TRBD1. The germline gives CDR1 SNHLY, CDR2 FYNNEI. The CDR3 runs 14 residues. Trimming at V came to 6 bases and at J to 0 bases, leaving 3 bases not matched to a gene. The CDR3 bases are TGTGCCAGCAGGGAACAGGGGAGCACAGATACGCAGTATTTT. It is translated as CASREQGSTDTQYF.

CDR3 coding DNA: TGTGCCAGCAGTCTAGCGGGCCGTGCTACCTACGAGCAGTACTTC. It encodes CASSLAGRATYEQYF. This chain uses TRBV6-5 with TRBJ2-7; 8 nucleotides agree with TRBD2. Looked up from germline, CDR1 is MNHEY and CDR2 is SVGAGI. With V trimmed by 5 bases and J by 2 bases, 8 bases remained unmatched. CDR3 length: 15 amino acids.

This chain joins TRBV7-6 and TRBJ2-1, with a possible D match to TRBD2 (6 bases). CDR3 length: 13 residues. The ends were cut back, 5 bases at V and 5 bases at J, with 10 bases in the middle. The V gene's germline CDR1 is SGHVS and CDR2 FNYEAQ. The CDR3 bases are TGTGCCAGCAGCCCGGGACTGCACAATGAGCAGTTCTTC. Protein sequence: CASSPGLHNEQFF.

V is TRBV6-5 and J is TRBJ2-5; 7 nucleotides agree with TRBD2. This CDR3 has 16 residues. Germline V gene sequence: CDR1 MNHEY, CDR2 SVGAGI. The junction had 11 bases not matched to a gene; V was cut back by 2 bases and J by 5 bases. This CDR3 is CASSYARAGVLETQYF. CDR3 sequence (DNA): TGTGCCAGCAGTTACGCCAGGGCGGGAGTGTTGGAGACCCAGTACTTC.

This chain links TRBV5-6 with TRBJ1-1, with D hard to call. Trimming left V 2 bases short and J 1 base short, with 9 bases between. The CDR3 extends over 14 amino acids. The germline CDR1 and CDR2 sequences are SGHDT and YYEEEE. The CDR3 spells CASSFPGSNTEAFF. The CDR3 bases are TGTGCCAGCAGCTTCCCGGGGTCGAACACTGAAGCTTTCTTT.

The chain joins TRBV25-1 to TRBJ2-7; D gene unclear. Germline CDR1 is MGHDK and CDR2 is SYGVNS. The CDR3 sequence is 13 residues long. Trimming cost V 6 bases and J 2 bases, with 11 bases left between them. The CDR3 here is CASRSPKTYEQYF. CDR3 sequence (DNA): TGTGCCAGCAGGAGTCCGAAAACCTACGAGCAGTACTTC.

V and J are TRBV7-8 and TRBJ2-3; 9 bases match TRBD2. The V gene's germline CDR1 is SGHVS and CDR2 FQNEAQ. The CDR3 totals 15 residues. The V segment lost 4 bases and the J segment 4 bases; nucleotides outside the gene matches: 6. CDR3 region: CASSSLAGVSDTQYF. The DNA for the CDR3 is TGTGCCAGCAGCTCATTAGCGGGAGTGTCAGATACGCAGTATTTT.

The CDR3 coding sequence is TGTGCCAGCAGCCAGACAGGACCAAACACCGGGGAGCTGTTTTTT. Translating it yields CASSQTGPNTGELFF. This chain uses TRBV7-2 with TRBJ2-2; D might be TRBD1 (6 bases). Trimming took 5 bases from V and 2 from J, leaving 12 bases between them. Germline assignment: CDR1 SGHTA and CDR2 FQGNSA. CDR3 length: 15 amino acids.

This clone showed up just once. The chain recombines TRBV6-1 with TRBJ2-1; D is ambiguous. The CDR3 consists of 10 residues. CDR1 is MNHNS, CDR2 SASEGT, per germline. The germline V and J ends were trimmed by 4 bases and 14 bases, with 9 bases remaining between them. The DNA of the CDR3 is TGTGCCAGCAGTGCTCTCACGGAGTTCTTC. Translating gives CASSALTEFF.

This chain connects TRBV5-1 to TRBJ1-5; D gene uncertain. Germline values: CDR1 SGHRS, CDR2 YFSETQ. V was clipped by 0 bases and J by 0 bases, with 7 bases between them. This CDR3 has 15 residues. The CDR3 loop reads CASSLGPYSNQPQHF. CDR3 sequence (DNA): TGCGCCAGCAGCTTGGGGCCTTATAGCAATCAGCCCCAGCATTTT.

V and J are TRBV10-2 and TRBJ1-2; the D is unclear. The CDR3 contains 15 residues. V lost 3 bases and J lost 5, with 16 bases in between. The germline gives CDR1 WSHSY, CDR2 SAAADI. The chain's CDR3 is CASSDGHQQQYGYTF. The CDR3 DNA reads TGCGCCAGCAGTGATGGGCACCAACAACAGTATGGCTACACCTTC.

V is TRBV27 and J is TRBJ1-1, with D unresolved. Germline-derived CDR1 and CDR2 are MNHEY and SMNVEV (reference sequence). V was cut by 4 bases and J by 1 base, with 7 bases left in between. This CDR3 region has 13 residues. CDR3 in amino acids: CASSSPQNTEAFF. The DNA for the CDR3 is TGTGCCAGCAGTTCGCCACAGAACACTGAAGCTTTCTTT.

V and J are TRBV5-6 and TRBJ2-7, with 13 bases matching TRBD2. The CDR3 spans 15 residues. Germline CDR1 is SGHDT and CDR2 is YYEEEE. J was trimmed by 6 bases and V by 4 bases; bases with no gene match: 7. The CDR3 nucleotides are TGTGCCAGCAGCCTCGACTGGACTAGCGGGAGCGAGCAGTACTTC. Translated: CASSLDWTSGSEQYF.

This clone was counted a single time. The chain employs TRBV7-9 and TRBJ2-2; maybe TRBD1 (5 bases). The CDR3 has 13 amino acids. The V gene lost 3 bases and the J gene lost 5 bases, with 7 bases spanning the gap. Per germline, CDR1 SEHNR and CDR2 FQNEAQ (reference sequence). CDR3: CASSLQGTGELFF. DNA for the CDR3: TGTGCCAGCAGCTTGCAGGGAACCGGGGAGCTGTTTTTT.

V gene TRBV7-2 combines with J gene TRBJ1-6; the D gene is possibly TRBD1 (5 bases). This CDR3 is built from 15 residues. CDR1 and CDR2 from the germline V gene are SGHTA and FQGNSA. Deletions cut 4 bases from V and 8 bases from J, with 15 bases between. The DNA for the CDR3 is TGTGCCAGCAGCTCACCGGGACTCCTTGATTCACCCCTCCACTTT. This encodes CASSSPGLLDSPLHF.

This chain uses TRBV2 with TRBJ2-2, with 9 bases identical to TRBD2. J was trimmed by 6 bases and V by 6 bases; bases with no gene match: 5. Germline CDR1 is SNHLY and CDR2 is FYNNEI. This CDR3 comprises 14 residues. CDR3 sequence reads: CASSDSGGAGELFF. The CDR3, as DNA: TGTGCCAGCAGCGATAGCGGGGGAGCCGGGGAGCTGTTTTTT. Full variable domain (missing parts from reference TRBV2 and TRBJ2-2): EPEVTQTPSHQVTQMGQEVILRCVPISNHLYFYWYRQILGQKVEFLVSFYNNEISEKSEIFDDQFSVERPDGSNFTLKIRSTKLEDSAMYFCASSDSGGAGELFFGEGSRLTVL.

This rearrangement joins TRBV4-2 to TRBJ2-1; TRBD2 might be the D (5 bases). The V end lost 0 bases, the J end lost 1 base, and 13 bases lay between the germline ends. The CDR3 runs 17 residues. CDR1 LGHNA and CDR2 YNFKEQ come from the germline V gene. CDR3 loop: CASSQDRWESSYNEQFF. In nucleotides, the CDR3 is TGTGCCAGCAGCCAAGACCGGTGGGAGTCGTCCTACAATGAGCAGTTCTTC.

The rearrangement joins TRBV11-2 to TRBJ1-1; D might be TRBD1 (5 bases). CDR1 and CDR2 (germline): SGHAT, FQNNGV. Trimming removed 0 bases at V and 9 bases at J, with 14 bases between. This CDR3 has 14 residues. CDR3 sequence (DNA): TGTGCCAGCAGCTTAGATCCAGGAAGACAGAAAGCTTTCTTT. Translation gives CASSLDPGRQKAFF.

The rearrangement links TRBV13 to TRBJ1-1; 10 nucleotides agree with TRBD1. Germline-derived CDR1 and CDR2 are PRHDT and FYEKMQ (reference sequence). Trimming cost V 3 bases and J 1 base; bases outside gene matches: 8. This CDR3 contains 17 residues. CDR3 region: CASSLRLRDRGNTEAFF. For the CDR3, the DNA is TGTGCCAGCAGCTTGAGGCTTAGGGACAGGGGGAACACTGAAGCTTTCTTT.

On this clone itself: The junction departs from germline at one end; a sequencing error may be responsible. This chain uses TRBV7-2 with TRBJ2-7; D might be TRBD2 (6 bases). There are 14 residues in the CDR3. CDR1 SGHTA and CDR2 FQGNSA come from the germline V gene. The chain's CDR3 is CASSSGTLSYEQYF. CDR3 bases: TGTGCCAGCAGCTCCGGGACTCTGAGCTACGAGCAGTACTTT.

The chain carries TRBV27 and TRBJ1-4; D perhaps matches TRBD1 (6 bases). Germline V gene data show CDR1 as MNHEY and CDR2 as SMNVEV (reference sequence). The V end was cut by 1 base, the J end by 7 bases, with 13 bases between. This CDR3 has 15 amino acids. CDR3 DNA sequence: TGTGCCAGCAGTTTATTGGGAGGGGGTCCTGAAAAACTGTTTTTT. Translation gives CASSLLGGGPEKLFF.